A single sample gave rise to the 16 T cell receptor beta chains below, sequenced in a study of molecular identifiers for immune sequencing clone quantification (dated by TCRdb to between 2018 and 2020). The library was made by PCR. For sequencing, a NextSeq 500 was employed. TCRdb reprocessed the public reads (quality trimming at Q25 with fastp, clone calling with MiXCR) and kept in-frame beta chains. Rows matching on CDR3 protein sequence are summarized as one entry with the most common DNA and genes. For this sample there are approximately 97,000 distinct CDR3 sequences; about 35% appear just once. The top ten hold roughly 10% of the sample. Sequenced input: naive CD8+ T cells from blood, with Jurkat cell RNA spiked in. Taken with the paper, the label for cell subset or site translates to: FACS-sorted CD8+CD4-CCR7+CD45RA+ naive T cells. The receptors shown here come from a human donor in good health. Some libraries in this study had Jurkat cell RNA spiked in.

J is TRBJ2-3 and V is TRBV7-8; 8 bases line up with TRBD2. This CDR3 has 15 residues. The ends lost 5 bases at V and 4 bases at J; junction bases unmatched: 8. Germline V CDR1 and CDR2: SGHVS, FQNEAQ. CDR3 protein: CASSEGLDVSDTQYF. CDR3 nucleotide sequence: TGTGCCAGCAGCGAGGGACTAGACGTGTCAGATACGCAGTATTTT.

With respect to this clonotype: Given the absence of the conserved phenylalanine or tryptophan at the CDR3 end, a read error is likely. The V call is TRBV28, the J call TRBJ2-7; 8 bases map to TRBD2. This CDR3 is 16 amino acids long. CDR1 MDHEN and CDR2 SYDVKM come from the germline V gene. V dropped 10 bases and J dropped 2; count of bases not matched to a gene: 16. The DNA for the CDR3 is TGTGCCACCCGCACATTATACGGGAGGGAACCCTACGAGCAGTACTCC. As protein: CATRTLYGREPYEQYS.

V usage is TRBV4-1 and J usage is TRBJ2-1, with TRBD2 identical over 7 bases. V lost 4 bases and J lost 6; bases outside the gene matches: 9. Germline values: CDR1 MGHRA, CDR2 YSYEKL. This CDR3 comprises 15 residues. CDR3 nucleotide sequence: TGCGCCAGCAGCCCCGAGGAGCGGGACCTCAATGAGCAGTTCTTC. Translating it yields CASSPEERDLNEQFF.

About this clonotype itself: A single base separates this from a much larger clone, so it may be a read error. The CDR3 carries no conserved terminal phenylalanine or tryptophan, so it likely arises from a read error. This sequence joins TRBV25-1 and TRBJ2-3; D may be TRBD1 or TRBD2 (5 bases each). Trimming removed 10 bases from V and 10 bases from J, with 18 bases in between. Germline CDR1 reads MGHDK; CDR2 reads SYGVNS. The CDR3 is 12 amino acids. The DNA of the CDR3 is TGTGCCACCTCAGGTCCCGGGGCCTCGCAGTATATT. Translating it yields CATSGPGASQYI.

As for this clonotype: It may be a read error: a sequence one base away is much more abundant. The chain employs TRBV7-2 and TRBJ2-3; D is possibly TRBD1 or TRBD2 (5 bases each). CDR3 size: 16 residues. The V gene's germline CDR1 is SGHTA and CDR2 FQGNSA. The DNA for the CDR3 is TGTGCCGGCAGCTTACGGGGCAGTTCTAGCACAGATACGCAGTATTTT. As protein: CAGSLRGSSSTDTQYF.

The V call is TRBV4-3, the J call TRBJ2-7; 9 bases align to TRBD1. CDR3 length: 17 amino acids. The germline V gene encodes CDR1 LGHNA and CDR2 YSLEER. V lost 2 bases, J lost 0 bases, and 8 bases stayed unmatched. CDR3: CASSQNPDRGGSYEQYF. The CDR3 DNA reads TGCGCCAGCAGCCAAAACCCGGACAGGGGTGGCTCCTACGAGCAGTACTTC.

The genes are TRBV4-3 and TRBJ2-1; D uncertain. Germline V gene lookup returns CDR1 LGHNA and CDR2 YSLEER. The CDR3 is 14 amino acids. The germline V and J ends were trimmed by 0 bases and 5 bases, with 8 bases remaining between them. The CDR3, as DNA: TGCGCCAGCAGCCAAGAAGGTCAGGACAATGAGCAGTTCTTC. Its protein product is CASSQEGQDNEQFF.

The chain recombines TRBV2 with TRBJ2-2; 10 bases match TRBD2. Germline V gene data show CDR1 as SNHLY and CDR2 as FYNNEI. The V segment lost 7 bases and the J segment 4 bases; nucleotides outside the gene matches: 9. The CDR3 is 16 amino acids. Here the CDR3 reads CASNGLAEPFTGELFF. The DNA of the CDR3 is TGTGCCAGCAATGGACTAGCGGAGCCCTTCACCGGGGAGCTGTTTTTT.

This clonotype came up a few times. This chain uses TRBV18 with TRBJ2-5, with 8 bases fitting TRBD1. Trimming cost V 0 bases and J 2 bases; bases outside gene matches: 5. The CDR3 covers 16 residues. CDR1 is KGHSH and CDR2 is LQKENI in the germline V gene. The CDR3 is CASSPPSGQGQETQYF. CDR3 in DNA: TGTGCCAGCTCACCACCTTCAGGACAGGGACAAGAGACCCAGTACTTC.

The CDR3 is CSARARPPSGETQYF. The CDR3 DNA sequence: TGCAGTGCTAGAGCCCGCCCGCCCAGCGGGGAGACCCAGTACTTC. The gene calls are TRBV20-1 and TRBJ2-5; D is possibly TRBD2 (6 bases). This CDR3 is 15 amino acids long. V lost 1 base, J lost 5 bases, and 17 bases lay in between. The germline gives CDR1 DFQATT, CDR2 SNEGSKA (reference sequence).

With respect to this clonotype: The missing conserved phenylalanine or tryptophan at the end of this CDR3 makes a read error likely. Because the CDR3's place on the DNA is in doubt, the DNA is left out and the CDR3 is given as listed by TCRdb. The rearrangement links TRBV29-1 to TRBJ2-1. In germline, CDR1 is SQVTM, CDR2 ANQGSEA. Termini included, the CDR3 measures 9 amino acids. Here the CDR3 reads CSVEGSGVL.

With regard to this clonotype: Relative to the germline gene, one junction end is altered; a read error may explain this. This rearrangement joins TRBV4-1 to TRBJ2-2, with D possibly called TRBD1 or TRBD2 (6 bases each). The CDR3 has 14 amino acids. Germline assignment: CDR1 MGHRA and CDR2 YSYEKL. CDR3 loop: CASSRGHDGGELYF. CDR3 sequence (DNA): TGCGCCAGCAGCCGGGGACATGATGGCGGGGAGCTGTATTTT.

Comments on this clonotype: The junction departs from the called germline gene at one end, perhaps through a read error. The chain links TRBV9 to TRBJ1-1, with D hard to call. This CDR3 has 17 residues. Germline CDR1 reads SGDLS; CDR2 reads YYNGEE. This CDR3 is CASSVDSIGTGGTETFF. CDR3 nucleotides: TGTGCCAGCAGCGTAGATTCCATCGGAACCGGCGGCACTGAAACTTTCTTT.

V is TRBV4-3 and J is TRBJ1-4; D perhaps matches TRBD1 (6 bases). The CDR3 has 13 amino acids. V shed 0 bases and J shed 16 bases, with 15 bases lying between them. CDR1 is LGHNA and CDR2 is YSLEER in the germline V gene. The CDR3 spells CASSQDLEGEPFF. The CDR3 coding sequence is TGCGCCAGCAGCCAAGATCTAGAGGGGGAACCGTTTTTT.

With regard to this clonotype: The conserved phenylalanine or tryptophan is not found at the CDR3 terminus, so this likely reflects a read error. The chain employs TRBV4-3 and TRBJ2-3, with unresolved D. Germline-derived CDR1 and CDR2 are LGHNA and YSLEER. This CDR3 is built from 13 residues. Trimming removed 1 base from V and 5 bases from J, with 7 bases in between. The CDR3: CASSQVGQDTQYY. The CDR3 DNA reads TGCGCCAGCAGCCAAGTAGGGCAAGATACGCAGTATTAT.

The gene calls are TRBV7-9 and TRBJ1-1; D ambiguous. This CDR3 comprises 13 residues. The germline CDR1 and CDR2 sequences are SEHNR and FQNEAQ (reference sequence). Trimming pared 5 bases from V and 5 bases from J, leaving 12 bases between. The CDR3 spells CASSPNAATEAFF. CDR3 nucleotide sequence: TGTGCCAGCAGCCCCAACGCGGCGACTGAAGCTTTCTTT.